Listed below are T cell receptor beta chains from one sample, sequenced in a study of blood T cell repertoires in COVID-19. The method was immunoSEQ multiplex PCR; TCRdb's version includes in-frame clones alone and lacks a portion of them. Of tens of thousands of clones in the sample, approximately 86% were seen once. Material: peripheral blood. The receptors shown here come from an elderly woman with COVID-19, enrolled during active disease. The CDR3 runs from the conserved cysteine through the conserved F or W. The D gene is left open where the match is weak. The size entry is marked missing in some rows and otherwise reads once, few, many or a size class.

j_call: TRBJ2-7
clone_size: .
d_call: TRBD2
v_call: TRBV27
cdr3_nt: TGTGCCAGCGCCCGGGACTATCCTTACGAGCAGTACTTC
cdr3_aa: CASARDYPYEQYF

j_call: TRBJ1-5
clone_size: .
d_call: .
v_call: TRBV5-6
cdr3_nt: TGTGCCAGCAGCTTGGACGTCCTCGGGCCCCAGCATTTT
cdr3_aa: CASSLDVLGPQHF

j_call: TRBJ1-1
clone_size: .
d_call: TRBD1
v_call: TRBV11-3
cdr3_nt: TGTGCCAGCAGCTTAGGGGGACAGCCGTACCTTGAAGCTTTCTTT
cdr3_aa: CASSLGGQPYLEAFF

j_call: TRBJ1-1
clone_size: .
d_call: .
v_call: TRBV28
cdr3_nt: TGTGCCAGCAGTTCTCCCGGGACATTCGGAACTGAAGCTTTCTTT
cdr3_aa: CASSSPGTFGTEAFF

j_call: TRBJ2-1
clone_size: .
d_call: .
v_call: TRBV4-1
cdr3_nt: TGCGCCAGCAGCCAAGAAGCTAGAGGGAATGAGCAGTTCTTC
cdr3_aa: CASSQEARGNEQFF

j_call: TRBJ2-7
clone_size: .
d_call: .
v_call: TRBV7-2
cdr3_nt: TGTGCCAGCAGCTCCTCGCGAAGCTCCTACGAGCAGTACTTC
cdr3_aa: CASSSSRSSYEQYF

j_call: TRBJ2-2
clone_size: .
d_call: .
v_call: TRBV7-2
cdr3_nt: TGTGCCAGCAGCTCCCAGGTGTGGCCAGGACTCACCGGGGAGCTGTTTTTT
cdr3_aa: CASSSQVWPGLTGELFF

j_call: TRBJ1-2
clone_size: .
d_call: .
v_call: TRBV5-1
cdr3_nt: TGCGCCAGCGCCCCGGGGGGTAACTATGGCTACACCTTC
cdr3_aa: CASAPGGNYGYTF

j_call: TRBJ2-1
clone_size: .
d_call: .
v_call: TRBV11-2
cdr3_nt: TGTGCCAGCAGCTCCTATTATGAGCAGTTCTTC
cdr3_aa: CASSSYYEQFF

j_call: TRBJ1-5
clone_size: .
d_call: .
v_call: TRBV6-2/TRBV6-3
cdr3_nt: TGTGCCAGCAGTGGACAGTGGACTCAGCCCCAGCATTTT
cdr3_aa: CASSGQWTQPQHF

j_call: TRBJ2-2
clone_size: .
d_call: TRBD2
v_call: TRBV28
cdr3_nt: TGTGCCAGCAGTGCCACAAGACTAGCGGGAATCACCGGGGAGCTGTTTTTT
cdr3_aa: CASSATRLAGITGELFF

j_call: TRBJ2-7
clone_size: once
d_call: TRBD2
v_call: TRBV6-2/TRBV6-3
cdr3_nt: TGTGCCAGCAGTTACCCCGCGGGGGGGGAGCAGTACTTC
cdr3_aa: CASSYPAGGEQYF

j_call: TRBJ2-3
clone_size: .
d_call: .
v_call: TRBV21-1
cdr3_nt: TGTGCCAGCAGCAAAGGGACTAGCGGGAAGATAGATACGCAGTATTTT
cdr3_aa: CASSKGTSGKIDTQYF

j_call: TRBJ2-6
clone_size: .
d_call: TRBD1
v_call: TRBV27
cdr3_nt: TGTGCCAGCAGAAAAGGACAGGGGCAATCTGGGGCCAACGTCCTGACTTTC
cdr3_aa: CASRKGQGQSGANVLTF

j_call: TRBJ1-5
clone_size: .
d_call: .
v_call: TRBV6-5
cdr3_nt: TGTGCCAGCGGCCCGCCTTTTCCCCAGCATTTT
cdr3_aa: CASGPPFPQHF

j_call: TRBJ2-4
clone_size: .
d_call: .
v_call: TRBV4-1
cdr3_nt: TGCGCCAGCAGCCAAGAACCGATGAAGCGTGACATTCAGTACTTC
cdr3_aa: CASSQEPMKRDIQYF

j_call: TRBJ2-2
clone_size: few
d_call: .
v_call: TRBV6-5
cdr3_nt: TGTGCCAGCAGACGGGGGGCCGGTACCGGGGAGCTGTTTTTT
cdr3_aa: CASRRGAGTGELFF

j_call: TRBJ2-5
clone_size: once
d_call: TRBD2
v_call: TRBV20-1
cdr3_nt: TGCAGTGCTAGTGGTAGCGGGGGCTATGGGGAGACCCAGTACTTC
cdr3_aa: CSASGSGGYGETQYF

j_call: TRBJ1-5
clone_size: .
d_call: .
v_call: TRBV27
cdr3_nt: TGTGCCAGCAGTTTAAGAACAGGTAGCAATCAGCCCCAGCATTTT
cdr3_aa: CASSLRTGSNQPQHF

j_call: TRBJ1-2
clone_size: .
d_call: TRBD1
v_call: TRBV7-2
cdr3_nt: TGTGCCAGCAGCTTAGCGGGGACAGGGGTTTACTATGGCTACACCTTC
cdr3_aa: CASSLAGTGVYYGYTF

j_call: TRBJ1-3
clone_size: .
d_call: .
v_call: TRBV23-1
cdr3_nt: TGCGCCAGAGGGGCTGGAAGAAACACCATATATTTT
cdr3_aa: CARGAGRNTIYF

j_call: TRBJ1-5
clone_size: .
d_call: TRBD1
v_call: TRBV30
cdr3_nt: TGTGCCTGGAGTGTACTGACAGGGCGACAGCCCCAGCATTTT
cdr3_aa: CAWSVLTGRQPQHF

j_call: TRBJ2-3
clone_size: .
d_call: TRBD1
v_call: TRBV24-1
cdr3_nt: TGTGCCACTTCGAGGACAGGGGGTTTTGGAGATACGCAGTATTTT
cdr3_aa: CATSRTGGFGDTQYF

j_call: TRBJ2-7
clone_size: .
d_call: TRBD2
v_call: TRBV28
cdr3_nt: TGTGCCAGCAGCCGGAGCGGGAGTCCCCTCGAGCGGTACTTC
cdr3_aa: CASSRSGSPLERYF

j_call: TRBJ1-2
clone_size: .
d_call: .
v_call: TRBV27
cdr3_nt: TGTGCCAGCAGTCTTCAAACCCCCCAGGGTAACTATGGCTACACCTTC
cdr3_aa: CASSLQTPQGNYGYTF

j_call: TRBJ1-1
clone_size: .
d_call: .
v_call: TRBV19
cdr3_nt: TGTGCCAGTAGTACCTGGACAGCTGAAGCTTTCTTT
cdr3_aa: CASSTWTAEAFF

j_call: TRBJ2-3
clone_size: .
d_call: .
v_call: TRBV7-2
cdr3_nt: TGTGCCAGCAGGGCCGGGTCCACCTCTAGCACAGATACGCAGTATTTT
cdr3_aa: CASRAGSTSSTDTQYF

j_call: TRBJ2-5
clone_size: .
d_call: .
v_call: TRBV4-1
cdr3_nt: TGCGCCAGCAGCCAAGATAATGGACTACAAGAGACCCAGTACTTC
cdr3_aa: CASSQDNGLQETQYF

j_call: TRBJ2-6
clone_size: .
d_call: .
v_call: TRBV27
cdr3_nt: TGTGCCAGCAGCAGACAGTTGCCTGGGGCCAACGTCCTGACTTTC
cdr3_aa: CASSRQLPGANVLTF